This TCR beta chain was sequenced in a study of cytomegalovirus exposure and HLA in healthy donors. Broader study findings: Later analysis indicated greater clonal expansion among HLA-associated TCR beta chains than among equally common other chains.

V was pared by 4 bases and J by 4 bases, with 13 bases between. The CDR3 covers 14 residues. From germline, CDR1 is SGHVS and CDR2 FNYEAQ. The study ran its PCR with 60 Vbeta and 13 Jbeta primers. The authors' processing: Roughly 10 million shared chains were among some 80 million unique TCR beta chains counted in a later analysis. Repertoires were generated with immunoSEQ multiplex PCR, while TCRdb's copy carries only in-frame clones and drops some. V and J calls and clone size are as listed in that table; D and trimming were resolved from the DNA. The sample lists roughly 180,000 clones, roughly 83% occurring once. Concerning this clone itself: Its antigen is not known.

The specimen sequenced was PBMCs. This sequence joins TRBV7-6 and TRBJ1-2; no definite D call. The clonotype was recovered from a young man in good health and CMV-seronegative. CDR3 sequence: CASSSWEGSYGYTF. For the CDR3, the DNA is TGTGCCAGCAGCTCCTGGGAGGGAAGCTATGGCTACACCTTC. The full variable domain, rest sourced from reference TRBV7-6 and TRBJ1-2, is GAGVSQSPRYKVTKRGQDVALRCDPISGHVSLYWYRQALGQGPEFLTYFNYEAQQDKSGLPNDRFSAERPEGSISTLTIQRTEQRDSAMYRCASSSWEGSYGYTFGSGTRLTVV.